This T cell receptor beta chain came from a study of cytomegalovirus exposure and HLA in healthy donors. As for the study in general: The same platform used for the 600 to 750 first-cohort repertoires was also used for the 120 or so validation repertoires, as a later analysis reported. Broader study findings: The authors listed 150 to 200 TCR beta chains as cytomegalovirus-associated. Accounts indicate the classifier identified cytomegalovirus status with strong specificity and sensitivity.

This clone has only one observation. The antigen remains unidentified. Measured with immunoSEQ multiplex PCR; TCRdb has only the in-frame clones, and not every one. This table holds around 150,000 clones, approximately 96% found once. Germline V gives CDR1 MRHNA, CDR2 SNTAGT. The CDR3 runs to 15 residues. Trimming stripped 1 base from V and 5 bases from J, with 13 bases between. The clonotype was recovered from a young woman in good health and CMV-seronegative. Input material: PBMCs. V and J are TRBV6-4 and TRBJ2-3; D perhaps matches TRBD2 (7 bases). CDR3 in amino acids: CASSDWGGPEDTQYF. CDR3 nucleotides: TGTGCCAGCAGTGACTGGGGGGGGCCAGAAGATACGCAGTATTTT.